The clone carrying this T cell receptor beta chain was seen many times. Its target is not known. This CDR3 has 15 amino acids. With 4 bases removed from V and 4 bases from J, the gap between germline ends came to 13 bases. Germline V lookup: CDR1 KGHSH, CDR2 LQKENI. This sample was included in a study of neurological immune-mediated disorders. Study-wide results and caveats: The study found the most TCR clonal expansion in HTLV-1-associated myelopathy and the least in multiple sclerosis, below healthy controls.

TCRdb reprocessed the 5' RACE reads via MiXCR and lists one record per CDR3 protein. In the table there are 25,000 to 35,000 distinct CDR3 sequences, more than 14% of which are singletons. This receptor was obtained from a man aged 65 to 79 in good health. This chain uses TRBV18 with TRBJ1-4; perhaps TRBD1 as D (5 bases). What was sequenced was PBMCs. The CDR3 loop reads CASSLPGPRNEKLFF. DNA for the CDR3: TGTGCCAGCTCACTCCCGGGACCGCGTAATGAAAAACTGTTTTTT.